Listed below are T cell receptor beta chains from one sample, sequenced in a study of beta chain features in type 1 diabetes. TCRdb's copy holds only in-frame clones and misses some; the assay was immunoSEQ multiplex PCR. The top ten hold roughly 4% of the sample, which has under 250,000 clones, 27% seen once. The sample was central memory CD4+ T cells from blood. These receptor sequences come from a man under 40 in good health. Each CDR3 is given with its conserved first and last residue. A D gene is named only where the DNA matches it firmly. Some rows mark clone size as missing; the rest say once, few, many or name a class of expanded clone.

CDR3nt: TGTGCCAGCAGCGTAAGACCGCAAGAGACCCAGTACTTC; CDR3aa: CASSVRPQETQYF; v_gene: TRBV9; abundance: many; j_gene: TRBJ2-5; d_gene: .
CDR3nt: TGTGCCAGCAGCTTGAACAATGAGCAGTTCTTC; CDR3aa: CASSLNNEQFF; v_gene: TRBV7-9; abundance: .; j_gene: TRBJ2-1; d_gene: .
CDR3nt: TGTGCCAGCAGTTTAGATCAGGGAAAGTACTTC; CDR3aa: CASSLDQGKYF; v_gene: TRBV28; abundance: few; j_gene: TRBJ2-4; d_gene: .
CDR3nt: TGTGCCAGCAGCCCAGGGACTCAAGATACGCAGTATTTT; CDR3aa: CASSPGTQDTQYF; v_gene: TRBV7-2; abundance: few; j_gene: TRBJ2-3; d_gene: .
CDR3nt: TGTGCCAGCAGTGGTAATTTGGCTAACACGCAGTATTTT; CDR3aa: CASSGNLANTQYF; v_gene: TRBV2; abundance: .; j_gene: TRBJ2-3; d_gene: .
CDR3nt: TGTGCCAGCAGCCCGGACGGCAATAAATCACCCCTCCACTTT; CDR3aa: CASSPDGNKSPLHF; v_gene: TRBV7-9; abundance: .; j_gene: TRBJ1-6; d_gene: .
CDR3nt: TGTGCCAGCACTAGCGGGAGAGGTGGCTACGAGCAGTACTTC; CDR3aa: CASTSGRGGYEQYF; v_gene: TRBV6-6; abundance: few; j_gene: TRBJ2-7; d_gene: TRBD2
CDR3nt: TGTGCCAGCAGCTACAGGACAGGGAGAGGGAACGAGCAGTACTTC; CDR3aa: CASSYRTGRGNEQYF; v_gene: TRBV7-2; abundance: many; j_gene: TRBJ2-7; d_gene: TRBD1
CDR3nt: TGTGCCAGCAGGTCCAGTGGCTACGAGCAGTACTTC; CDR3aa: CASRSSGYEQYF; v_gene: TRBV7-2; abundance: few; j_gene: TRBJ2-7; d_gene: .
CDR3nt: TGTGCCACCAGCAGAGATCCAGCGGGGGCCTTCTACAATGAGCAGTTCTTC; CDR3aa: CATSRDPAGAFYNEQFF; v_gene: TRBV15; abundance: .; j_gene: TRBJ2-1; d_gene: TRBD2
CDR3nt: TGTGCCAGCAGCGTAGATACAGGAATCCAAGAGACCCAGTACTTC; CDR3aa: CASSVDTGIQETQYF; v_gene: TRBV9; abundance: .; j_gene: TRBJ2-5; d_gene: .
CDR3nt: TGTGCCAGCAGTTCAGTGGGGGCAAGCTCCTACAATGAGCAGTTCTTC; CDR3aa: CASSSVGASSYNEQFF; v_gene: TRBV11-2; abundance: .; j_gene: TRBJ2-1; d_gene: .
CDR3nt: TGTGCCTGGAGTAGACGTCGCGGGGGCCCCGCATCCTACGAGCAGTACTTC; CDR3aa: CAWSRRRGGPASYEQYF; v_gene: TRBV30; abundance: few; j_gene: TRBJ2-7; d_gene: .
CDR3nt: TGTGCCAGCTCACCGGGAACTAGCGGGTTCGATGAGCAGTTCTTC; CDR3aa: CASSPGTSGFDEQFF; v_gene: TRBV18; abundance: .; j_gene: TRBJ2-1; d_gene: TRBD2
CDR3nt: TGTGCCTGGAGTGTCGGAGTCGGCGAGCAGTACTTC; CDR3aa: CAWSVGVGEQYF; v_gene: TRBV30; abundance: few; j_gene: TRBJ2-7; d_gene: .
CDR3nt: TGCGCCAGCAGCCGGGACAGCCACAACACCGGGGAGCTGTTTTTT; CDR3aa: CASSRDSHNTGELFF; v_gene: TRBV5-1; abundance: few; j_gene: TRBJ2-2; d_gene: TRBD1
CDR3nt: TGCAGCGTTGGACAGGGAGATTTCGGCAGCGGGCGGTCCGATAGAGAGACCCAGTACTTC; CDR3aa: CSVGQGDFGSGRSDRETQYF; v_gene: TRBV29-1; abundance: .; j_gene: TRBJ2-5; d_gene: .
CDR3nt: TGTGCCAGCAGCTCCGGACATTCCCGGGGAGATACGCAGTATTTT; CDR3aa: CASSSGHSRGDTQYF; v_gene: TRBV11-2; abundance: few; j_gene: TRBJ2-3; d_gene: .
CDR3nt: TGTGCCGGGAGTGGGGGCAGGGGCTCCTACAATGAGCAGTTCTTC; CDR3aa: CAGSGGRGSYNEQFF; v_gene: TRBV30; abundance: .; j_gene: TRBJ2-1; d_gene: .
CDR3nt: TGTGCCAGCAGTGAAAGGACTTACTCTGGGGCCAACGTCCTGACTTTC; CDR3aa: CASSERTYSGANVLTF; v_gene: TRBV2; abundance: .; j_gene: TRBJ2-6; d_gene: .
CDR3nt: TGCGCCAGCAGCCCAGGGGAAACCTCTGGAAACACCATATATTTT; CDR3aa: CASSPGETSGNTIYF; v_gene: TRBV5-1; abundance: few; j_gene: TRBJ1-3; d_gene: .
CDR3nt: TGTGCCAGCAGCTTAGCTAGCGGGACCGGCACAGATACGCAGTATTTT; CDR3aa: CASSLASGTGTDTQYF; v_gene: TRBV7-2; abundance: few; j_gene: TRBJ2-3; d_gene: TRBD2
CDR3nt: TGTGCCAGCTCAGGGAAAAGGGAGCAGTACTTC; CDR3aa: CASSGKREQYF; v_gene: TRBV2; abundance: .; j_gene: TRBJ2-7; d_gene: .
CDR3nt: TGTGCCATCAGTGAGGGTCGTGGGACAGGGACCTACGAGCAGTACTTC; CDR3aa: CAISEGRGTGTYEQYF; v_gene: TRBV10-3; abundance: .; j_gene: TRBJ2-7; d_gene: TRBD1
CDR3nt: TGTGCCAGCAGCCTTGCTAGCGGGACCTACAATGAGCAGTTCTTC; CDR3aa: CASSLASGTYNEQFF; v_gene: TRBV25-1; abundance: many; j_gene: TRBJ2-1; d_gene: TRBD2
CDR3nt: TGCGCCAGCAGCGTCGGGACAGGGGGCTACGAGCAGTACTTC; CDR3aa: CASSVGTGGYEQYF; v_gene: TRBV5-1; abundance: few; j_gene: TRBJ2-7; d_gene: TRBD1
CDR3nt: TGTGCCAGCAGCCCGAGACAGGGGGCCTACGAGCAGTACTTC; CDR3aa: CASSPRQGAYEQYF; v_gene: TRBV14; abundance: few; j_gene: TRBJ2-7; d_gene: TRBD1
CDR3nt: TGTGCCAGCAGCTCACCGGGACAGGGGATCCAAGAGACCCAGTACTTC; CDR3aa: CASSSPGQGIQETQYF; v_gene: TRBV11-2; abundance: many; j_gene: TRBJ2-5; d_gene: TRBD1
CDR3nt: TGTGCCAGTAGGAGTAGGGGGGGTGGAGATACGCAGTATTTT; CDR3aa: CASRSRGGGDTQYF; v_gene: TRBV19; abundance: many; j_gene: TRBJ2-3; d_gene: .
CDR3nt: TGTGCCAGCAGCTTAGGTTGGGCAGGGGTAAACTACGAGCAGTACTTC; CDR3aa: CASSLGWAGVNYEQYF; v_gene: TRBV7-2; abundance: .; j_gene: TRBJ2-7; d_gene: .
CDR3nt: TGTGCCAGCAGTGAAGGGTCGAACGGGGGGAGGACTGAAGCTTTCTTT; CDR3aa: CASSEGSNGGRTEAFF; v_gene: TRBV6-1; abundance: .; j_gene: TRBJ1-1; d_gene: .
CDR3nt: TGCGCCAGCAGCCAAGAGTTTAGCGGGAGCACAGATACGCAGTATTTT; CDR3aa: CASSQEFSGSTDTQYF; v_gene: TRBV4-3; abundance: .; j_gene: TRBJ2-3; d_gene: TRBD2
CDR3nt: TGTGCCACCAGCAGAGACCAACAGGGGACCTATGGCTACACCTTC; CDR3aa: CATSRDQQGTYGYTF; v_gene: TRBV15; abundance: .; j_gene: TRBJ1-2; d_gene: TRBD1
CDR3nt: TGCAGCGTTGTATCAGGGGTCTCCTACGAGCAGTACTTC; CDR3aa: CSVVSGVSYEQYF; v_gene: TRBV29-1; abundance: few; j_gene: TRBJ2-7; d_gene: .
CDR3nt: TGCGCCAGCAGCCAAGCGGGGGGGCGCGAAATTTCACCCCTCCACTTT; CDR3aa: CASSQAGGREISPLHF; v_gene: TRBV4-1; abundance: .; j_gene: TRBJ1-6; d_gene: .
CDR3nt: TGCAGCGTCGCGGTGAGCCTCGGAAACACCATATATTTT; CDR3aa: CSVAVSLGNTIYF; v_gene: TRBV29-1; abundance: many; j_gene: TRBJ1-3; d_gene: .
CDR3nt: TGCAGTGCGTTGGACAGGGTACTGTTTTTT; CDR3aa: CSALDRVLFF; v_gene: TRBV20-1; abundance: .; j_gene: TRBJ1-4; d_gene: TRBD1
CDR3nt: TGTGCCTGGGCGGCTGGATTCAAGGCCACCGGGGAGCTGTTTTTT; CDR3aa: CAWAAGFKATGELFF; v_gene: TRBV30; abundance: few; j_gene: TRBJ2-2; d_gene: .
CDR3nt: TGCAGCGTTGAATTGCAGGGAAATCAGCCCCAGCATTTT; CDR3aa: CSVELQGNQPQHF; v_gene: TRBV29-1; abundance: few; j_gene: TRBJ1-5; d_gene: .
CDR3nt: TGTGCCAGCAGCGTAGGGACATTCTCCCCTAATGAGCAGTTCTTC; CDR3aa: CASSVGTFSPNEQFF; v_gene: TRBV9; abundance: few; j_gene: TRBJ2-1; d_gene: .
CDR3nt: TGCGCCAGCAGCTTAATCGGGAAGACCCAGTACTTC; CDR3aa: CASSLIGKTQYF; v_gene: TRBV5-1; abundance: few; j_gene: TRBJ2-5; d_gene: .
CDR3nt: TGCAGTGGGGAGACCGATGAGCAGTTCTTC; CDR3aa: CSGETDEQFF; v_gene: TRBV20-1; abundance: few; j_gene: TRBJ2-1; d_gene: .
CDR3nt: TGTGCCAGCAGCCACAAGGGACAGGGGACGGCTGAAGCTTTCTTT; CDR3aa: CASSHKGQGTAEAFF; v_gene: TRBV5-4; abundance: few; j_gene: TRBJ1-1; d_gene: TRBD1
CDR3nt: TGTGCCAGCAGTTTCGCGTATGGGGGGGAAAAAGAGACCCAGTACTTC; CDR3aa: CASSFAYGGEKETQYF; v_gene: TRBV28; abundance: few; j_gene: TRBJ2-5; d_gene: TRBD2
CDR3nt: TGTGCCAGCAGCGGTGCAGGGTGGGCAGATACGCAGTATTTT; CDR3aa: CASSGAGWADTQYF; v_gene: TRBV9; abundance: few; j_gene: TRBJ2-3; d_gene: .